This passage covers 15 T cell receptor beta chains from one sample sequenced in a study of molecular identifiers for immune sequencing clone quantification. MiXCR was run by TCRdb on the PCR reads, yielding one entry per CDR3 protein. This sample has tens of thousands of distinct CDR3 sequences; about 24% occur once, and the top ten carry approximately 0.89%. Input material: naive CD8+ T cells from blood, with Jurkat cell RNA spiked in. Subset described: FACS-sorted CD8+CD4-CCR7+CD45RA+ naive T cells. The receptors stem from a human donor in good health. Some libraries in this study had Jurkat cell RNA spiked in.

Sample share makes this clonotype medium-sized. The rearrangement links TRBV30 to TRBJ2-7; D uncertain. The V and J ends lost 5 bases and 0 bases respectively, with 8 bases between them. CDR3 length equals 12 residues. Per germline, CDR1 GTSNPN and CDR2 SVGIG (reference sequence). The CDR3 spells CAWAGASYEQYF. The CDR3 nucleotides read TGTGCCTGGGCCGGAGCCTCCTACGAGCAGTACTTC.

This clonotype has ten or more counts. The rearrangement uses TRBV4-3 and TRBJ2-5; D is unclear. The CDR3 runs to 15 residues. V lost 0 bases, J lost 4 bases, and 12 bases lay in between. In germline, CDR1 is LGHNA, CDR2 YSLEER. The CDR3 nucleotides are TGCGCCAGCAGCCAAGATAGGGTTGGGTCAGAGACCCAGTACTTC. Translating gives CASSQDRVGSETQYF.

Comment on this clonotype: A much larger clone differs from this one at a single base, so this may be a read error. The CDR3 region is CASSLTGGAFCGYTF. In DNA, the CDR3 is TGTGCCAGCAGCTTAACTGGTGGCGCGTTCTGTGGCTACACCTTC. The V and J genes are TRBV7-9 and TRBJ1-2; D not resolved. Trimming shortened V by 2 bases and J by 7 bases, and 17 bases separated the two germline ends. Germline CDR1 SEHNR, CDR2 FQNEAQ (reference sequence). There are 15 residues in the CDR3. Full variable domain (missing parts from reference TRBV7-9 and TRBJ1-2): DTGVSQNPRHKITKRGQNVTFRCDPISEHNRLYWYRQTLGQGPEFLTYFQNEAQLEKSRLLSDRFSAERPKGSFSTLEIQRTEQGDSAMYLCASSLTGGAFCGYTFGSGTRLTVV.

At least ten counts were recorded for this clonotype. The chain links TRBV20-1 to TRBJ2-5; 8 positions match TRBD1. This CDR3 is 16 amino acids long. J was trimmed by 3 bases and V by 1 base; bases with no gene match: 10. Germline V lookup: CDR1 DFQATT, CDR2 SNEGSKA (reference sequence). The CDR3 spells CSARGFWTGQKETQYF. The CDR3 DNA is TGCAGTGCTAGAGGTTTCTGGACAGGGCAGAAAGAGACCCAGTACTTC.

This clonotype came up a few times. CDR3 loop: CASSSDGSSYEQYF. CDR3 bases: TGTGCCAGCAGCTCCGACGGGAGCTCCTACGAGCAGTACTTC. The rearrangement links TRBV7-9 to TRBJ2-7; possibly TRBD2 for D (6 bases). V lost 4 bases, J lost 0 bases, and 10 bases lay in between. The CDR3 has 14 amino acids. CDR1 is SEHNR, CDR2 FQNEAQ, per germline (reference sequence).

This clonotype appeared once. One end of the junction fails to match germline, which may point to a read error. This chain joins TRBV28 and TRBJ2-1; D unclear. The CDR3 contains 15 residues. The germline gives CDR1 MDHEN, CDR2 SYDVKM. CDR3 sequence reads: CASSPRPNSYNAQVF. Here the CDR3 DNA reads TGTGCCAGCAGTCCCCGACCCAACTCCTACAATGCGCAGGTCTTC.

This clonotype was recorded once. CDR3 sequence reads: CASSADRSSIGYEQYF. CDR3 DNA sequence: TGTGCCAGCAGCGCGGACAGGAGCTCTATTGGCTACGAGCAGTACTTC. This chain connects TRBV5-3 to TRBJ2-7, with 7 bases matching TRBD1. TRBV5-3 is placed among ORFs of uncertain function. With 8 bases clipped from V and 3 bases from J, the junction kept 17 bases outside the gene matches. The CDR3 is 16 residues long.

A word on this clonotype: One end of the junction is discordant with germline, which a read error may explain. The chain combines TRBV30 with TRBJ2-4, with 9 bases matching TRBD1. This CDR3 has 17 residues. Germline loops: CDR1 GTSNPN, CDR2 SVGIG (reference sequence). The CDR3 DNA reads TGTGGCTGGAGTGCCAGTACAGGGGGCTTAGCCAAAAACATTCAGTACTTC. Its protein is CGWSASTGGLAKNIQYF.

This clonotype was seen repeatedly, ten times or more. The CDR3 here is CSGPGDQETQYF. The CDR3 coding sequence is TGCAGTGGGCCCGGAGATCAAGAGACCCAGTACTTC. The chain carries TRBV20-1 and TRBJ2-5; D gene ambiguous. Germline V gene data show CDR1 as DFQATT and CDR2 as SNEGSKA (reference sequence). The CDR3 covers 12 residues. The V and J ends lost 7 bases and 2 bases respectively, with 11 bases between them.

The gene calls are TRBV27 and TRBJ2-7, with 8 positions matching TRBD1. CDR3 length equals 13 residues. J lost 6 bases, V lost 0 bases, and 1 base had no gene match. CDR1 and CDR2 (germline): MNHEY, SMNVEV (reference sequence). DNA of the CDR3: TGTGCCAGCAGTTTATCTACAGGGGGCGAGCAGTACTTC. This codes for CASSLSTGGEQYF.

Many counts were recorded for this clonotype. The CDR3 protein is CASSVEGSTNEKLFF. Here the CDR3 DNA reads TGTGCCAGCAGCGTAGAGGGTTCAACTAATGAAAAACTGTTTTTT. The chain carries TRBV9 and TRBJ1-4; D call uncertain. Germline CDR1 is SGDLS and CDR2 is YYNGEE. Deletions cut 0 bases from V and 0 bases from J, with 6 bases between. The CDR3 totals 15 residues.

A note on this clonotype: A read error is possible here, since a much larger clone lies one base away. Because the CDR3 is missing its conserved closing phenylalanine or tryptophan, this is likely a read error. The gene calls are TRBV30 and TRBJ2-3, with 7 bases aligning to TRBD1. Looked up from germline, CDR1 is GTSNPN and CDR2 is SVGIG (reference sequence). Unmatched junction bases numbered 7, after V lost 3 bases and J lost 1 base. CDR3 length: 15 residues. The CDR3 region is CAWSEGALGTDTQYL. As DNA, the CDR3 is TGTGCCTGGAGCGAGGGGGCGCTTGGCACAGATACGCAGTATCTT.

This clonotype occurred many times. The chain couples TRBV13 to TRBJ2-3; TRBD2 matches at 13 bases. The germline CDR1 and CDR2 sequences are PRHDT and FYEKMQ (reference sequence). Trimming took 3 bases from V and 4 from J; bases not matched to a gene: 4. The CDR3 is 16 amino acids. CDR3: CASSLGLAGRSDTQYF. The CDR3, as DNA: TGTGCCAGCAGCTTGGGACTAGCGGGAAGGTCAGATACGCAGTATTTT.

As to this clonotype: Being one base from a much bigger clone, this may be a read error. The chain is built from TRBV9 and TRBJ1-1, with unresolved D. With 0 bases removed from V and 2 bases from J, the gap between germline ends came to 11 bases. This CDR3 region has 15 residues. CDR1 SGDLS and CDR2 YYNGEE come from the germline V gene. CDR3 in DNA: TGTGCCAGCAGCGTAGGAGATTACATAAACACTGAAGCTTTCTTT. Translation gives CASSVGDYINTEAFF.

Judged by abundance, this clonotype is medium-sized (0.01 to 0.1%). This chain links TRBV7-9 with TRBJ2-3; TRBD1 aligns across 8 bases. The CDR3 sequence is 16 residues long. Germline V gene sequence: CDR1 SEHNR, CDR2 FQNEAQ (reference sequence). V shed 3 bases and J 4 bases; nucleotides not matched to a gene: 9. For the CDR3, the DNA is TGTGCCAGCAGCTTTCCAGGACAGGGTTGGCCAGATACGCAGTATTTT. Translating gives CASSFPGQGWPDTQYF.